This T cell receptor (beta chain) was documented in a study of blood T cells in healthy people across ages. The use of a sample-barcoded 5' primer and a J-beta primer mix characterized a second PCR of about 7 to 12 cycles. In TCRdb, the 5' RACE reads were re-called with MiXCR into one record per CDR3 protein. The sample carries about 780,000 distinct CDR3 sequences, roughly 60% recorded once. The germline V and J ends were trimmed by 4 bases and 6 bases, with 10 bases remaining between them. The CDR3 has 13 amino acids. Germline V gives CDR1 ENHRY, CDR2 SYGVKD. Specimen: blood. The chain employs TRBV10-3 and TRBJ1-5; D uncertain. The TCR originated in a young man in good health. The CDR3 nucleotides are TGTGCCATCAGTGGAAGGGTTGGTCAGCCCCAGCATTTT. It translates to CAISGRVGQPQHF.